Included here is one TCR beta chain sequence, with context. The antigen remains unidentified. This entry belongs to a study of TIL therapy for anti-PD-1-resistant metastatic lung cancer. On the study more broadly: Tumor harvest preceded PD-1/PD-L1 blockade, followed by nivolumab treatment. Tumors carried a median about 1.5 non-synonymous mutations per megabase. Study-wide results and limits: TIL clonotype persistence in blood showed no apparent association with response.

The immunoSEQ assay was v3. Survey-level samples got 1.5 million to 2.5 million read pairs; deep-level samples got roughly 4.5-6 million. Libraries were prepared by immunoSEQ multiplex PCR; TCRdb keeps only in-frame clonotypes and omits some of them. The sample lists about 21,000 clones, about two thirds occurring once. Trimming pared 0 bases from V and 10 bases from J, leaving 6 bases between. Per the germline V gene, CDR1 is MGHRA and CDR2 is YSYEKL. This CDR3 comprises 11 residues. Documented time point: pre-treatment sample, taken before nivolumab and TIL therapy. V is TRBV4-1 and J is TRBJ1-1; D uncertain. This clonotype was sampled from a person aged 25 to 85 with non-small cell lung cancer. Sample: blood, taken at baseline. The CDR3 bases are TGCGCCAGCAGCCAAGAGGGCCGAGCTTTCTTT. This codes for CASSQEGRAFF.